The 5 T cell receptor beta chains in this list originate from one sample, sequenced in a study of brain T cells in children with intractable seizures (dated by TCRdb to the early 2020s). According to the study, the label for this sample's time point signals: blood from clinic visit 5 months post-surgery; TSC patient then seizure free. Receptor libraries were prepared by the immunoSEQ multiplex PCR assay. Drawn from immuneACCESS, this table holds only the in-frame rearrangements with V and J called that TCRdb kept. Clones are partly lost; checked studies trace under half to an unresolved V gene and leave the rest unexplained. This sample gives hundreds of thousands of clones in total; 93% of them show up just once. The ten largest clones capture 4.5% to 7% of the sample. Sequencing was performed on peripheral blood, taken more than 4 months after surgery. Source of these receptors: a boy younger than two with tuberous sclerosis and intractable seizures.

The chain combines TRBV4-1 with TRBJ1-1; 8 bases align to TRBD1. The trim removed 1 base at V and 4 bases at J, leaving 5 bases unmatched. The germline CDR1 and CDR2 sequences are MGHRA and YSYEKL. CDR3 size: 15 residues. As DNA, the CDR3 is TGCGCCAGCAGCCAAGGAGACAGGGGAGCCACTGAAGCTTTCTTT. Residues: CASSQGDRGATEAFF.

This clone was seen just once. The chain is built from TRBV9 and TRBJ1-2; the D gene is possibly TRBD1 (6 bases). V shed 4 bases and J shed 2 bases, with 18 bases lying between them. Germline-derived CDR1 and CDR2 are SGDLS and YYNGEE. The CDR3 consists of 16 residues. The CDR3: CASSNPVEGTNYGYTF. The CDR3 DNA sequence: TGTGCCAGCAGCAATCCCGTCGAAGGGACAAACTATGGCTACACCTTC.

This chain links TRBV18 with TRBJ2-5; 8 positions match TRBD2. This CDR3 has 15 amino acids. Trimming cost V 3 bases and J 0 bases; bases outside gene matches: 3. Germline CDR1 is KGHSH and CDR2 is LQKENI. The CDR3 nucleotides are TGTGCCAGCTCACCGACGGGGGGGAACCAAGAGACCCAGTACTTC. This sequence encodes CASSPTGGNQETQYF.

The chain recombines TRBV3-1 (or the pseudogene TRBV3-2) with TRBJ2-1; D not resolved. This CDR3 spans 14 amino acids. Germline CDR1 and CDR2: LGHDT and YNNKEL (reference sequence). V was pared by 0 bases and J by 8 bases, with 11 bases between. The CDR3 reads CASSQEWGYDEQFF. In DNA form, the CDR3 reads TGTGCCAGCAGCCAAGAATGGGGTTACGATGAGCAGTTCTTC.

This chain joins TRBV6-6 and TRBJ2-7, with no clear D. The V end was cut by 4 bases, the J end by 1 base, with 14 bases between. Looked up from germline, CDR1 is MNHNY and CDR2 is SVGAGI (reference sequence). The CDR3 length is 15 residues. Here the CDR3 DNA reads TGTGCCAGCAGTTCCGCACCTGAGGCATCCTACGAGCAGTACTTC. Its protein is CASSSAPEASYEQYF.